A single sample is the source of the 16 T cell receptor beta chains below, sequenced in a study of cytomegalovirus exposure and HLA in healthy donors (dated by TCRdb to about 2017). Receptors were amplified or captured by the immunoSEQ multiplex PCR assay. The source is immuneACCESS, and TCRdb retained only in-frame sequences with V and J called. Part of the clones is not carried over; for the studies checked, unresolved V genes explain less than half of this, and the remainder is unexplained. The sample includes around 60,000 clones, with 85% to 95% observed a single time. About 6% of the sample comes from the top ten. Sequencing was carried out using PBMCs. These receptors all come from a woman under 30 in good health and CMV-seropositive.

This CDR3 is CSVEGGTVHGYTF. Written as DNA, the CDR3 is TGCAGCGTTGAAGGAGGGACAGTTCATGGCTACACCTTC. The chain couples TRBV29-1 to TRBJ1-2; 7 bases map to TRBD1. This CDR3 has 13 residues. From germline, CDR1 is SQVTM and CDR2 ANQGSEA. V lost 1 base, J lost 6 bases, and 5 bases stayed unmatched. The full variable domain, in which reference TRBV29-1 and TRBJ1-2 provide the parts outside the CDR3, is SAVISQKPSRDICQRGTSLTIQCQVDSQVTMMFWYRQQPGQSLTLIATANQGSEATYESGFVIDKFPISRPNLTFSTLTVSNMSPEDSSIYLCSVEGGTVHGYTFGSGTRLTVV.

The gene calls are TRBV6-5 and TRBJ2-5; 8 bases agree with TRBD1. V shed 5 bases and J 4 bases; nucleotides not matched to a gene: 6. Germline CDR1 and CDR2: MNHEY and SVGAGI. CDR3 length: 14 residues. CDR3 in DNA: TGTGCCAGCAGTCGGACAGGGAAAGCAGAGACCCAGTACTTC. Protein product: CASSRTGKAETQYF.

The gene calls are TRBV28 and TRBJ1-5; a possible D gene is TRBD1 (6 bases). The CDR3 extends over 14 amino acids. Trimming removed 6 bases from V and 3 bases from J, with 12 bases in between. Germline V CDR1 and CDR2: MDHEN, SYDVKM. CDR3 loop: CASSIDRSNQPQHF. The CDR3 DNA is TGTGCCAGCAGCATCGACAGGTCCAATCAGCCCCAGCATTTT.

As regards this clone: A much larger clone differs from this one at a single base, so this may be a read error. This chain links TRBV6-1 with TRBJ2-3; 8 positions agree with TRBD2. J gave up 4 bases and V 4 bases, and 7 bases lay outside the gene matches. The CDR3 is 15 residues long. In germline, CDR1 is MNHNS, CDR2 SASEGT. The CDR3 DNA is TGTGCCAGCAGTGGAACCGCGGGGGGCCCAGATACGCAGTATTTT. Residues: CASSGTAGGPDTQYF.

The chain links TRBV11-2 to TRBJ2-3; perhaps TRBD2 as D (5 bases). The germline V and J ends were trimmed by 1 base and 6 bases, with 14 bases remaining between them. This CDR3 is 15 amino acids long. The V gene's germline CDR1 is SGHAT and CDR2 FQNNGV. The chain's CDR3 is CASSLVLGAFDTQYF. CDR3 nucleotide sequence: TGTGCCAGCAGCTTAGTACTAGGAGCCTTTGATACGCAGTATTTT.

The chain joins TRBV25-1 to TRBJ1-6; D unclear. This CDR3 has 13 amino acids. The ends were cut back, 3 bases at V and 10 bases at J, with 10 bases in the middle. Germline CDR1 MGHDK, CDR2 SYGVNS. The CDR3 bases are TGTGCCAGCAGTGATGTTCACGGGTCACCCCTCCACTTT. As protein: CASSDVHGSPLHF.

V is TRBV7-9 and J is TRBJ1-5, with no clear D. CDR1 and CDR2 (germline): SEHNR, FQNEAQ (reference sequence). This CDR3 is 13 amino acids long. V was shortened by 4 bases and J by 0 bases, with 4 bases between the two germline ends. The chain's CDR3 is CASSSNSNQPQHF. The DNA of the CDR3 is TGTGCCAGCAGCTCTAATAGCAATCAGCCCCAGCATTTT.

This chain links TRBV18 with TRBJ2-3; no clear D. CDR1 is KGHSH, CDR2 LQKENI, per germline. The CDR3 is 11 residues long. With 5 bases removed from V and 4 bases from J, the gap between germline ends came to 4 bases. The CDR3: CASSSPDTQYF. As DNA, the CDR3 is TGTGCCAGCTCATCTCCAGATACGCAGTATTTT.

The chain uses TRBV11-3 and TRBJ2-3; 11 bases are shared with TRBD1. Germline V lookup: CDR1 SGHNT, CDR2 YENEEA. The CDR3 is 15 amino acids. J was trimmed by 4 bases and V by 5 bases; bases with no gene match: 5. The CDR3 bases are TGTGCCAGCAGCCCCCGGACAGGGGGCCCAGATACGCAGTATTTT. The encoded protein is CASSPRTGGPDTQYF.

The V gene is TRBV5-1, the J gene TRBJ2-7, with 7 positions matching TRBD1. V gave up 10 bases and J gave up 0 bases; unmatched junction bases: 7. Germline CDR1 reads SGHRS; CDR2 reads YFSETQ. This CDR3 has 13 residues. This chain's CDR3 is CASTRTGSYEQYF. CDR3 sequence (DNA): TGCGCCTCAACCCGGACAGGCTCCTACGAGCAGTACTTC.

CDR3 DNA sequence: TGTGCCAGCAGCTTAGTAGGGGGTAGGGAGACCCAGTACTTC. Translating gives CASSLVGGRETQYF. The chain is built from TRBV7-2 and TRBJ2-5; weak D call: TRBD1 (6 bases). Between the trimmed V and J ends, which lost 1 base and 5 bases, there was a span of 11 bases. The CDR3 consists of 14 residues. Germline V gene lookup returns CDR1 SGHTA and CDR2 FQGNSA.

The gene calls are TRBV10-3 and TRBJ1-2, with D maybe TRBD1 (5 bases). The CDR3 contains 11 residues. Trimming removed 6 bases from V and 6 bases from J, with 8 bases in between. Germline V CDR1 and CDR2: ENHRY, SYGVKD. CDR3 loop: CAIRGANGYTF. The CDR3 nucleotides are TGTGCCATCAGAGGGGCCAATGGCTACACCTTC.

The gene calls are TRBV28 and TRBJ1-3; 9 bases match TRBD1. Germline CDR1 MDHEN, CDR2 SYDVKM. The trim removed 0 bases at V and 7 bases at J, leaving 1 base unmatched. CDR3 length: 14 amino acids. This chain's CDR3 is CASSLWDRGNTIYF. The CDR3 coding sequence is TGTGCCAGCAGTTTATGGGACAGGGGCAACACCATATATTTT.

This chain connects TRBV5-6 to TRBJ2-1, with a weak D call TRBD1 (5 bases). The CDR3 is 16 amino acids. V lost 0 bases, J lost 5 bases, and 15 bases lay in between. Germline CDR1 SGHDT, CDR2 YYEEEE. The CDR3 DNA reads as TGTGCCAGCAGCTTGGCCCTGAAGGGGCGAAACAATGAGCAGTTCTTC. Translation: CASSLALKGRNNEQFF.

This chain joins TRBV4-3 and TRBJ2-3, with 8 bases identical to TRBD1. The V segment lost 3 bases and the J segment 2 bases; nucleotides outside the gene matches: 10. The CDR3 is made up of 17 amino acids. CDR1 LGHNA and CDR2 YSLEER come from the germline V gene. DNA for the CDR3: TGCGCCAGCAGCCAGGGGACAGGCCCAAAGACCACAGATACGCAGTATTTT. It codes for CASSQGTGPKTTDTQYF.

This clone was seen more than once but under ten times. V is TRBV28 and J is TRBJ1-2; 7 nucleotides match TRBD1. Losses at the gene ends were 4 bases for V and 13 bases for J; bases not matched to a gene: 12. Germline CDR1 and CDR2: MDHEN and SYDVKM. This CDR3 spans 13 amino acids. The CDR3 here is CASSSYRSTGATF. The CDR3, as DNA: TGTGCCAGCAGTTCCTACCGATCAACAGGGGCCACCTTC.